This T cell receptor beta chain was captured in a study of blood T cell repertoires in COVID-19 (dated by TCRdb to the early 2020s). General notes on the study: Samples covering the acute and convalescent phases of COVID-19 were provided by collaborators in the United States, Italy and Spain. Where available, HLA class I and class II types were taken from metadata supplied by the sample provider and were not determined by assay-based typing. The repertoires were released in a freely available public database intended as a resource for research on the immune response to SARS-CoV-2. A de-identified subject ID, COVID-19 status, age in years and sex were almost always included in the sample metadata. Samples came from the ongoing ImmuneRACE study (first 160 participants) plus 1,254 subjects from 6 global collaborators. The prospective study material was composed of cDNA or gDNA derived from T cells, B-cell-depleted T cells, or PBMCs. Deeply sampled blood TCRbeta repertoires from subjects exposed to, actively infected with, or recovered from COVID-19 were included in the dataset. General study outcomes and caveats: The quantity of clinical and demographic metadata differed by source and by participant and was supplied without curation.

This clone is assessed as medium-sized (0.01 to 0.1%). The antigen this receptor binds is unknown. The record has no base qualities; no much larger clone is one base away. Participants in the prospective study were enrolled through a virtual design, were aged roughly 18 to 100 years, and lived in some 24 United States geographic areas. In the prospective study, participants were assigned to cohorts based on the clinical history participants reported in a screening survey and a study questionnaire. Recovered participants in ImmuneRACE Cohort 3 were defined as having two consecutive negative NP/OP PCR tests, clearance from a healthcare professional, or resolution of symptoms. In the prospective study, whole blood, serum and a nasopharyngeal or oropharyngeal swab were collected from each participant by mobile phlebotomists. Participants in the prospective study had the option to provide additional blood draws and questionnaires over a roughly 2-month period. Before DNA extraction, blood samples from the prospective study were shipped at room temperature or frozen.

TCRbeta CDR3 regions were amplified from genomic DNA by means of the immunoSEQ Assay, a bias-controlled multiplex PCR. The source study handled its data this way. Nucleated cell counts per sample were estimated from amplification of reference gene primers within the assay. Sequence reads were collapsed and filtered to measure the absolute abundance of every unique TCRbeta CDR3 rearrangement. For each sample, productive Simpson clonality was calculated by taking the square root of Simpson's diversity index across productive rearrangements. Sourced from immuneACCESS, this table was stored by TCRdb with only in-frame sequences that have V and J called. A share of the clones is absent; for the studies checked, an unresolved V gene accounts for under half, and the remainder has no known explanation. V, J and clone size reflect that table, while D and trimming were determined from the DNA. This sample comprises approximately 150,000 clones, approximately 80% of them detected only once. Together, the top ten hold around 6.5% of the sample.

CDR1 and CDR2 are drawn from the germline V gene: SGHRS, YFSETQ. The CDR3 measures 14 amino acids from cysteine to phenylalanine. Of all the DNA, just the CDR3 is kept, 42 bases in frame from base 1. V is cut by 7 bases and J by 3 bases, and the space between the germline ends is 11 bases. This clonotype originated in a woman in her 40s who had recovered from COVID-19. Here the chain combines TRBV5-1 and TRBJ2-6, with an unclear D gene assignment. The sequencing input was PBMCs or T cells enriched from blood (not recorded which). The DNA reads TGCGCCAGCGGCCTAGTGAGTGGGGCCAACGTCCTGACTTTC. Its coded protein is CASGLVSGANVLTF.